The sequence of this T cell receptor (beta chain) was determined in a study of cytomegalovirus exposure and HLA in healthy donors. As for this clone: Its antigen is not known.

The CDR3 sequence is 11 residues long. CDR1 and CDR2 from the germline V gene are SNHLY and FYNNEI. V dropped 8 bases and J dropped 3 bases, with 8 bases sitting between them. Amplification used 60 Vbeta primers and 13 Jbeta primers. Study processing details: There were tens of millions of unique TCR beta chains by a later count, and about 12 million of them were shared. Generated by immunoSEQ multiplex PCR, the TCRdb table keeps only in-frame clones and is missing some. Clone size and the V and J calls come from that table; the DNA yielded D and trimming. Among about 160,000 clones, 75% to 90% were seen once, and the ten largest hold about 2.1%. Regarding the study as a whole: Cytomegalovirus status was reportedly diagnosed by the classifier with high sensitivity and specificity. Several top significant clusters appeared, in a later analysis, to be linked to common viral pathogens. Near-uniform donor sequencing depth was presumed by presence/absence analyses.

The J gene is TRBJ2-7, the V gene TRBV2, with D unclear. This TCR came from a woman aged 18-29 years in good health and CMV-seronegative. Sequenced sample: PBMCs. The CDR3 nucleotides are TGTGCCAGCTCAGTTCTCTACGAGCAGTACTTC. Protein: CASSVLYEQYF.